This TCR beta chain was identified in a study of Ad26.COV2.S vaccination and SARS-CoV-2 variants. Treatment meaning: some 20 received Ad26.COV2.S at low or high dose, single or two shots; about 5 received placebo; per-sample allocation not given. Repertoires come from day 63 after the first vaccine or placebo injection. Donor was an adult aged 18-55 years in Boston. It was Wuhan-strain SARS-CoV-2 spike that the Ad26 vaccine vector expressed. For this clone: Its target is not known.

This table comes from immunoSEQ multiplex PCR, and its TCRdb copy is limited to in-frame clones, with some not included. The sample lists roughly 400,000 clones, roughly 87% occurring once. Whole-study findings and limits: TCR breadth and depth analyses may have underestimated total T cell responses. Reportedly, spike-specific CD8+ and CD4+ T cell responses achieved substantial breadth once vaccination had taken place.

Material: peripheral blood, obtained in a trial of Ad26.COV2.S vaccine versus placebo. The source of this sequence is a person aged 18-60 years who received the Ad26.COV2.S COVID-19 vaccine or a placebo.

In DNA form, the CDR3 reads TGTGCCAGCAGGGAACGAGGCAGGGAAGCTAGCGGGAGGAACTACAATGAGCAGTTCTTC. As protein: CASRERGREASGRNYNEQFF. The chain carries TRBV28 and TRBJ2-1; TRBD2 matches 11 bases. J was trimmed by 3 bases and V by 6 bases; bases with no gene match: 19. CDR3 length: 20 residues. Germline V gene data show CDR1 as MDHEN and CDR2 as SYDVKM.